One sample yielded the 14 T cell receptor beta chains listed below, sequenced in a study of shared clonotypes between healthy human individuals. TCRdb's copy holds only in-frame clones and misses some; the assay was immunoSEQ multiplex PCR. The sample has 950,000 to 1,300,000 clones, more than 60% seen once. The sequenced material came from memory CD4+ T cells sorted from blood. Stated subset: CD45RA-negative fraction. These TCRs come from a man between 18 and 35 years old in good health.

The chain combines TRBV6-5 with TRBJ2-2; no clear D gene. CDR1 and CDR2 (germline): MNHEY, SVGAGI. This CDR3 is 14 amino acids long. V lost 5 bases and J lost 6, with 13 bases in between. CDR3 bases: TGTGCCAGCAGTCTAGATTTTACTGCCGGGGAGCTGTTTTTT. It is translated as CASSLDFTAGELFF.

The chain carries TRBV18 and TRBJ2-2; tentative D call: TRBD2 (6 bases). CDR1 and CDR2 from the germline V gene are KGHSH and LQKENI. CDR3 size: 16 residues. V shed 0 bases and J shed 4 bases, with 12 bases lying between them. The CDR3: CASSPPTGGSTGELFF. The DNA for the CDR3 is TGTGCCAGCTCACCACCAACAGGAGGGAGCACCGGGGAGCTGTTTTTT. Full variable domain (missing parts from reference TRBV18 and TRBJ2-2): NAGVMQNPRHLVRRRGQEARLRCSPMKGHSHVYWYRQLPEEGLKFMVYLQKENIIDESGMPKERFSAEFPKEGPSILRIQQVVRGDSAAYFCASSPPTGGSTGELFFGEGSRLTVL.

The chain is built from TRBV27 and TRBJ1-1, with D possibly being TRBD1 (5 bases). CDR1 MNHEY and CDR2 SMNVEV come from the germline V gene (reference sequence). Trimming took off 5 bases at V and 3 bases at J, with 16 bases between the two ends. The CDR3 has 15 amino acids. CDR3 DNA: TGTGCCAGCAGTGGTTCGGGACGCGGGTACACTGAAGCTTTCTTT. This translates into CASSGSGRGYTEAFF.

This chain joins TRBV7-2 and TRBJ1-1, with 9 nucleotides matching TRBD1. The V and J ends lost 7 bases and 6 bases, in that order; junction bases with no gene match: 9. Germline V lookup: CDR1 SGHTA, CDR2 FQGNSA. The CDR3 extends over 14 amino acids. The CDR3 here is CASTLGQGLAEAFF. The CDR3 nucleotides are TGTGCCAGCACCCTAGGACAGGGGTTAGCTGAAGCTTTCTTT.

This chain connects TRBV19 to TRBJ1-4, with a possible D match to TRBD1 (5 bases). V lost 1 base and J lost 0, with 24 bases in between. CDR3 length equals 21 residues. From germline, CDR1 is LNHDA and CDR2 SQIVND (reference sequence). Here the CDR3 reads CASSIGFDWWQTEATNEKLFF. The CDR3 DNA reads as TGTGCCAGTAGTATAGGCTTCGATTGGTGGCAGACAGAAGCAACTAATGAAAAACTGTTTTTT.

The chain links TRBV6-1 to TRBJ1-1; D is unresolved. V was shortened by 7 bases and J by 7 bases, with 13 bases between the two germline ends. Per germline, CDR1 MNHNS and CDR2 SASEGT. The CDR3 extends over 12 amino acids. CDR3 sequence reads: CASKLGNFEAFF. The CDR3 DNA reads TGTGCCAGCAAGTTGGGTAATTTTGAAGCTTTCTTT.

The chain carries TRBV5-4 and TRBJ1-2; the D gene is possibly TRBD1 (5 bases). The CDR3 loop spans 14 amino acids. Trimming left V 4 bases short and J 5 bases short, with 15 bases between. From germline, CDR1 is SGHNT and CDR2 YYREEE (reference sequence). This CDR3 reads CASSRTGERYGYTF. The CDR3 bases are TGTGCCAGCAGCCGAACGGGGGAACGGTATGGCTACACCTTC.

This chain connects TRBV5-1 to TRBJ1-6; 10 bases match TRBD1. V was pared by 7 bases and J by 9 bases, with 7 bases of the junction left unmatched. The CDR3 runs 14 residues. Germline values: CDR1 SGHRS, CDR2 YFSETQ. The DNA for the CDR3 is TGCGCCAGCTCCCCGGGACAGGGGTTTTCACCCCTCCACTTT. It translates to CASSPGQGFSPLHF.

This clone was detected only a few times. The V and J genes are TRBV6-5 and TRBJ1-1; D gene ambiguous. The CDR3 is made up of 10 amino acids. Germline V gene sequence: CDR1 MNHEY, CDR2 SVGAGI. The ends were cut back, 8 bases at V and 12 bases at J, with 13 bases in the middle. The DNA of the CDR3 is TGTGCCAGCGGACTGACTGCGTCTTTCTTT. The encoded protein is CASGLTASFF.

This chain joins TRBV30 and TRBJ1-3; D may be TRBD1 (5 bases). The V gene lost 3 bases and the J gene lost 0 bases, with 21 bases spanning the gap. Germline values: CDR1 GTSNPN, CDR2 SVGIG (reference sequence). The CDR3 runs 18 residues. The chain's CDR3 is CAWSLGHGGPYSGNTIYF. The DNA of the CDR3 is TGTGCCTGGAGCCTGGGGCACGGGGGACCGTACTCTGGAAACACCATATATTTT.

This rearrangement joins TRBV5-6 to TRBJ2-5, with TRBD1 matching over 9 bases. Germline lookup yields CDR1 SGHDT and CDR2 YYEEEE. This CDR3 region has 15 residues. J gave up 2 bases and V 3 bases, and 5 bases lay outside the gene matches. This CDR3 reads CASSYLTGGQETQYF. CDR3 nucleotides: TGTGCCAGCAGCTACCTGACAGGGGGTCAAGAGACCCAGTACTTC.

This chain uses TRBV28 with TRBJ1-2; weak D call: TRBD1 (6 bases). Trimming left V 3 bases short and J 6 bases short, with 11 bases between. The CDR3 covers 13 residues. Germline assignment: CDR1 MDHEN and CDR2 SYDVKM. CDR3 loop: CASSFLQGDGYTF. CDR3 nucleotides: TGTGCCAGCAGTTTTTTACAGGGAGATGGCTACACCTTC.

The V gene is TRBV10-1, the J gene TRBJ1-6; the D is unclear. Trimming stripped 2 bases from V and 10 bases from J, with 9 bases between. This CDR3 is 13 amino acids long. Germline values: CDR1 WNHNN, CDR2 SYGVQD (reference sequence). CDR3 bases: TGCGCCAGCAGTGAGGGTACTGGGTCACCCCTCCACTTT. Protein product: CASSEGTGSPLHF.

V gene TRBV5-6 combines with J gene TRBJ2-3, with D maybe TRBD1 (5 bases). The CDR3 has 16 amino acids. Germline V lookup: CDR1 SGHDT, CDR2 YYEEEE. Trimming cost V 0 bases and J 3 bases, with 14 bases left between them. CDR3 bases: TGTGCCAGCAGCTTGGGTGGTCAGGGATGGACAGATACGCAGTATTTT. This codes for CASSLGGQGWTDTQYF.